This TCR beta chain was retrieved from a study of T cells in Graves' hyperthyroidism and ophthalmopathy. CDR3 length equals 14 residues. V lost 4 bases, J lost 6 bases, and 13 bases lay in between. The germline V gene has CDR1 LNHDA and CDR2 SQIVND (reference sequence). The TCR beta CDR3 regions underwent amplification using RNA transcripts as the source. Initially, a first-round RT-PCR of the TCR CDR3 employed the HTBI primer set. From the multiplex PCR reads, TCRdb called clonotypes with MiXCR, one entry per CDR3 protein. The sample yields hundreds of thousands of distinct CDR3 sequences, roughly 14% seen once. Ten or more counts support this clonotype.

This TCR derives from a woman in her thirties or forties with Graves' ophthalmopathy. The sample was blood. The chain links TRBV19 to TRBJ2-1; possible D gene TRBD2, 6 bases. This CDR3 is CASSKQRASNEQFF. Here the CDR3 DNA reads TGTGCCAGTAGTAAGCAGCGGGCCTCCAATGAGCAGTTCTTC.